Listed below are T cell receptor beta chains from one sample, sequenced in a study of blood T cell repertoires in COVID-19. Assay: immunoSEQ multiplex PCR; the TCRdb copy retains only in-frame clones and omits some. The sample holds roughly 200,000 clones, 75% to 90% seen once. What was sequenced was peripheral blood. These receptors were collected from a woman in her sixties or seventies with acute or convalescent COVID-19. The CDR3 runs from the conserved cysteine through the conserved F or W. A D gene is named only where the DNA matches it firmly. Clone sizes are given selectively: once, few, many, or a class where the clone is expanded.

CASSFPGTGGKAFF | TGTGCCAGCAGTTTCCCCGGGACAGGAGGAAAAGCTTTCTTT | TRBJ1-1 | TRBD1 | NA | TRBV27
CASSSQGSYGYTF | TGTGCCAGCAGCTCACAGGGGTCCTATGGCTACACCTTC | TRBJ1-2 | TRBD1 | once | TRBV3-1/TRBV3-2
CASRLGPGGTDTQYF | TGTGCCAGCAGGCTGGGTCCAGGAGGTACAGATACGCAGTATTTT | TRBJ2-3 | NA | NA | TRBV6-5
CASNSGHPTNEKLFF | TGTGCCAGCAATTCAGGGCATCCAACTAATGAAAAACTGTTTTTT | TRBJ1-4 | NA | NA | TRBV28
CASSERDRGNSPLHF | TGTGCCAGCAGTGAAAGGGACAGGGGCAATTCACCCCTCCACTTT | TRBJ1-6 | TRBD1 | once | TRBV6-1
CASSLDRGNQPQHF | TGTGCCAGCAGCTTGGACAGGGGCAATCAGCCCCAGCATTTT | TRBJ1-5 | TRBD1 | NA | TRBV7-2
CASSRFGQDLNYGYTF | TGTGCCAGCAGCCGCTTCGGACAGGACCTTAACTATGGCTACACCTTC | TRBJ1-2 | TRBD1 | NA | TRBV3-1/TRBV3-2
CASSLVPLRTGEVEEAFF | TGTGCCAGCAGCTTAGTACCGCTCCGGACAGGGGAAGTCGAAGAAGCTTTCTTT | TRBJ1-1 | TRBD1 | NA | TRBV11-2
CASSTGGRQALLEQFF | TGTGCCAGCAGCACAGGTGGGAGGCAGGCCTTACTTGAGCAGTTCTTC | TRBJ2-1 | NA | once | TRBV5-8
CASSNGPVRDRDPYSYGYTF | TGTGCCAGTAGTAACGGCCCGGTAAGGGACAGGGACCCTTATAGCTATGGCTACACCTTC | TRBJ1-2 | TRBD1 | NA | TRBV19
CASRLDRAAEELFF | TGTGCCAGCAGACTCGACAGGGCGGCTGAGGAACTGTTTTTT | TRBJ1-4 | TRBD1 | NA | TRBV27
CASSLDASGSLLDEQFF | TGCGCCAGCAGCTTGGATGCTAGCGGGAGTCTTTTGGATGAGCAGTTCTTC | TRBJ2-1 | TRBD2 | NA | TRBV5-1
CASRPSGQGNTEAFF | TGTGCCAGCAGACCGAGTGGGCAGGGGAACACTGAAGCTTTCTTT | TRBJ1-1 | NA | NA | TRBV3-1/TRBV3-2
CASSLAPTDQPQHF | TGTGCCAGCAGCTTGGCCCCCACAGATCAGCCCCAGCATTTT | TRBJ1-5 | NA | NA | TRBV5-4
CASSDQQNYGYTF | TGTGCCAGCAGTGACCAACAGAACTATGGCTACACCTTC | TRBJ1-2 | NA | NA | TRBV6-1
CASSEWSDGSGEQYF | TGTGCCAGCAGTGAATGGAGCGACGGGTCGGGTGAGCAGTACTTC | TRBJ2-7 | NA | few | TRBV6-1
CASSVGTSGSSDTQYF | TGTGCCAGCAGCGTAGGGACTAGCGGGAGTTCAGATACGCAGTATTTT | TRBJ2-3 | TRBD2 | NA | TRBV9
CSVEGGENTEAFF | TGCAGCGTTGAAGGGGGAGAGAACACTGAAGCTTTCTTT | TRBJ1-1 | NA | once | TRBV29-1
CASSQIGRGQQFF | TGTGCCAGCAGCCAGATTGGGCGGGGCCAGCAGTTCTTC | TRBJ2-1 | NA | NA | TRBV14
CASSQDRGSGSGKMETQYF | TGCGCCAGCAGCCAAGATCGTGGTAGCGGGAGTGGGAAAATGGAGACCCAGTACTTC | TRBJ2-5 | TRBD2 | NA | TRBV4-1
CASSLEGRRDGYTF | TGCGCCAGCAGCTTGGAGGGGCGGAGGGATGGCTACACCTTC | TRBJ1-2 | NA | NA | TRBV5-1
CASSAGTGVKETQYF | TGCGCCAGCAGCGCCGGGACAGGGGTAAAAGAGACCCAGTACTTC | TRBJ2-5 | TRBD1 | NA | TRBV5-1
CASSLALGSYGYTF | TGTGCCAGCAGCTTAGCCCTAGGATCCTATGGCTACACCTTC | TRBJ1-2 | NA | few | TRBV7-2
CASSLVGTGYQPQHF | TGTGCCAGCAGCTTAGTTGGGACAGGGTATCAGCCCCAGCATTTT | TRBJ1-5 | TRBD1 | NA | TRBV7-9
CASSYSSSGRHTGELFF | TGTGCCAGCAGTTACTCGTCTAGCGGGAGGCACACCGGGGAGCTGTTTTTT | TRBJ2-2 | TRBD2 | NA | TRBV6-2/TRBV6-3
CASSTKLGDLTDTQYF | TGTGCCAGCAGCACCAAACTAGGGGACTTGACAGATACGCAGTATTTT | TRBJ2-3 | NA | NA | TRBV9
CASSLSSGSLSEQYF | TGTGCCAGCAGCTTATCTAGCGGGAGTCTCTCCGAGCAGTACTTC | TRBJ2-7 | TRBD2 | NA | TRBV5-5
CASSQSLSSYNEQFF | TGTGCCAGCAGCCAATCCCTGAGCTCCTACAATGAGCAGTTCTTC | TRBJ2-1 | NA | NA | TRBV3-1/TRBV3-2
CASSIGQGSQETQYF | TGTGCCAGTAGTATAGGACAGGGGAGCCAAGAGACCCAGTACTTC | TRBJ2-5 | TRBD1 | once | TRBV19
CASAGPAGQIGYTF | TGTGCCAGCGCCGGCCCTGCAGGACAGATTGGCTACACCTTC | TRBJ1-2 | NA | NA | TRBV6-5
CAWSLGGATNEKLFF | TGTGCCTGGAGCCTCGGGGGAGCAACTAATGAAAAACTGTTTTTT | TRBJ1-4 | NA | NA | TRBV30
CASSLLQGSEAFF | TGTGCCAGCAGTTTATTGCAGGGTAGTGAAGCTTTCTTT | TRBJ1-1 | NA | once | TRBV27
CAWKGRGIQETQYF | TGTGCCTGGAAAGGCAGGGGGATCCAAGAGACCCAGTACTTC | TRBJ2-5 | TRBD1 | NA | TRBV30
CASSNGGQGEKLFF | TGTGCCAGCAGTAACGGGGGGCAAGGGGAAAAACTGTTTTTT | TRBJ1-4 | NA | NA | TRBV6-5
CASLRSVNGELFF | TGTGCCAGCCTCAGATCCGTGAATGGGGAGCTGTTTTTT | TRBJ2-2 | NA | NA | TRBV6-5
CASSWGRWNTEAFF | TGTGCCAGCAGCTGGGGGCGATGGAACACTGAAGCTTTCTTT | TRBJ1-1 | NA | few | TRBV5-6
CASSQVHKTARLGAFF | TGTGCCAGCAGCCAAGTTCATAAGACAGCCAGGCTGGGAGCTTTCTTT | TRBJ1-1 | NA | NA | TRBV3-1/TRBV3-2
CASSLQYRVQNEQYF | TGTGCCAGCAGCTTACAGTACAGGGTCCAAAACGAGCAGTACTTC | TRBJ2-7 | NA | NA | TRBV7-2
CASKTGLTTDTQYF | TGCGCCAGCAAAACAGGGCTTACCACAGATACGCAGTATTTT | TRBJ2-3 | NA | once | TRBV5-1
CATQGQGTPLHF | TGTGCCACACAGGGGCAAGGGACACCCCTCCACTTT | TRBJ1-6 | TRBD1 | NA | TRBV19
CASSLGGTGRTEAFF | TGTGCCAGCAGCTTAGGTGGTACAGGGAGAACTGAAGCTTTCTTT | TRBJ1-1 | NA | NA | TRBV7-8
CASSLGEGARNEQYF | TGTGCCAGCAGCTTAGGAGAGGGGGCGCGAAACGAGCAGTACTTC | TRBJ2-7 | TRBD1 | NA | TRBV7-9
CASGTGTGIDGYTF | TGCGCCAGCGGGACCGGGACAGGGATCGATGGCTACACCTTC | TRBJ1-2 | TRBD1 | NA | TRBV5-1
CSVEGLAEPKETQYF | TGCAGCGTTGAAGGACTAGCGGAACCTAAAGAGACCCAGTACTTC | TRBJ2-5 | TRBD2 | NA | TRBV29-1
CASRKALTGLTDTQYF | TGTGCCAGCAGGAAAGCCCTCACAGGTCTCACAGATACGCAGTATTTT | TRBJ2-3 | NA | once | TRBV11-2
CASSLPGTGNTIYF | TGTGCCAGCAGCTTGCCAGGGACAGGAAACACCATATATTTT | TRBJ1-3 | NA | few | TRBV5-6
CASRGTELSTGELFF | TGCGCCAGCAGAGGGACAGAGCTTAGCACCGGGGAGCTGTTTTTT | TRBJ2-2 | TRBD1 | many | TRBV5-1
CASSSGTLLNEKLFF | TGTGCCAGCAGCTCCGGGACTCTACTAAATGAAAAACTGTTTTTT | TRBJ1-4 | NA | NA | TRBV11-2
CASSLDRDRGPEKLFF | TGTGCCAGCAGCTTAGATCGGGACAGGGGGCCTGAAAAACTGTTTTTT | TRBJ1-4 | TRBD1 | NA | TRBV11-3
CASNTGGGVNEQFF | TGTGCCAGTAATACGGGGGGAGGTGTAAATGAGCAGTTCTTC | TRBJ2-1 | TRBD2 | NA | TRBV19
CASSQVSGRDGTQYF | TGCGCCAGCAGCCAGGTTAGCGGGAGGGATGGAACGCAGTATTTT | TRBJ2-3 | TRBD2 | NA | TRBV4-1
CASRKGDRVSPLHF | TGTGCCAGCAGAAAGGGTGACAGGGTCTCACCCCTCCACTTT | TRBJ1-6 | TRBD1 | once | TRBV5-6
CASSQASRGNSPLHF | TGTGCCAGCAGCCAAGCCAGCAGAGGCAATTCACCCCTCCACTTT | TRBJ1-6 | NA | few | TRBV3-1/TRBV3-2
CASSLEAVGYTF | TGTGCCAGCAGCTTGGAGGCGGTTGGCTACACCTTC | TRBJ1-2 | NA | NA | TRBV5-4
CASSLPSLPGANVLTF | TGCGCCAGCAGCTTGCCTAGCTTACCTGGGGCCAACGTCCTGACTTTC | TRBJ2-6 | NA | NA | TRBV5-1